A selection of T cell receptor beta chains follows, all from one sample in a study of T cells after yellow fever vaccination. TCRdb fed the 5' RACE reads into MiXCR, producing one record per CDR3 protein. The sample lists around 340,000 distinct CDR3 sequences, approximately 12% occurring once. The sample consisted of CD4+ T cells sorted from PBMCs, taken 15 days after the yellow fever booster vaccination. Receptors originate from a man between 18 and 29 years old who received the YFV17D yellow fever vaccine. The CDR3 runs from the conserved cysteine through the conserved F or W. A D gene is named only where the DNA matches it firmly. Size values are once, few and many counts, or a class for expanded clones, and some rows have none.

size: few; length: 14; D: TRBD1; J: TRBJ1-2; V: TRBV27; DNA: TGTGCCAGCAGTCCCAGACAGGGAGGCTATGGCTACACCTTC; CDR3: CASSPRQGGYGYTF
size: few; length: 15; D: NA; J: TRBJ2-3; V: TRBV5-1; DNA: TGCGCCAGCAGCTTGGAAGGAAGGGGTGCGGATACGCAGTATTTT; CDR3: CASSLEGRGADTQYF
size: few; length: 14; D: TRBD1; J: TRBJ1-6; V: TRBV28; DNA: TGTGCCAGCAGATTACAGGGGGGTGATTCACCCCTCCACTTT; CDR3: CASRLQGGDSPLHF
size: NA; length: 16; D: TRBD2; J: TRBJ2-3; V: TRBV20-1; DNA: TGCAGTGCTAGGCTAGCGGGGGGGTACAGCACAGATACGCAGTATTTT; CDR3: CSARLAGGYSTDTQYF
size: NA; length: 16; D: TRBD2; J: TRBJ2-3; V: TRBV6-5; DNA: TGTGCCAGCAGCCACGCAAGCGGGGGGGCGACAGATACGCAGTATTTT; CDR3: CASSHASGGATDTQYF
size: NA; length: 13; D: NA; J: TRBJ1-2; V: TRBV20-1; DNA: TGCAGTGCTAGAGGATCAGGCGACTATGGCTACACCTTC; CDR3: CSARGSGDYGYTF
size: NA; length: 15; D: TRBD2; J: TRBJ2-3; V: TRBV9; DNA: TGTGCCAGCAGCGCCGGGCCCGGGGGGTCCGATAAGCAGTATTTT; CDR3: CASSAGPGGSDKQYF
size: NA; length: 12; D: NA; J: TRBJ1-5; V: TRBV7-2; DNA: TGTGCCAGCAGCCGGGGGGTTGAGCCCCAGCATTTT; CDR3: CASSRGVEPQHF
size: NA; length: 13; D: NA; J: TRBJ1-2; V: TRBV6-5; DNA: TGTGCCAGCAGTGGTCGGGGGAACTATGGCTACACCTTC; CDR3: CASSGRGNYGYTF
size: NA; length: 13; D: NA; J: TRBJ2-3; V: TRBV9; DNA: TGTGCCAGCAGCGTAGATACAACAGATACGCAGTATTTT; CDR3: CASSVDTTDTQYF
size: few; length: 15; D: TRBD2; J: TRBJ2-3; V: TRBV7-8; DNA: TGTGCCAGCACCTACGGACTAGCGGGGGGGAATACGCAGTATTTT; CDR3: CASTYGLAGGNTQYF
size: few; length: 12; D: TRBD2; J: TRBJ2-7; V: TRBV7-9; DNA: TGTGCCAGCGCTAGCGGTGCCTACGAGCAGTACTTC; CDR3: CASASGAYEQYF
size: few; length: 13; D: TRBD2; J: TRBJ2-1; V: TRBV5-4; DNA: TGTGCCAGCAGACCCGGGACTAGCATTGAGCAGTTCTTC; CDR3: CASRPGTSIEQFF
size: few; length: 13; D: TRBD2; J: TRBJ2-7; V: TRBV12-3/TRBV12-4; DNA: TGTGCCAGCAGCCCCTCGGGGGGGGGAGAGCAGTACTTC; CDR3: CASSPSGGGEQYF
size: NA; length: 14; D: NA; J: TRBJ2-5; V: TRBV5-6; DNA: TGTGCCAGCCACTCACTTGAGCTCCAAGAGACCCAGTACTTC; CDR3: CASHSLELQETQYF
size: few; length: 14; D: NA; J: TRBJ1-5; V: TRBV11-2; DNA: TGTGCCAGCAGCTTATCCGCCAGCAATCAGCCCCAGCATTTT; CDR3: CASSLSASNQPQHF
size: NA; length: 14; D: NA; J: TRBJ1-4; V: TRBV7-2; DNA: TGTGCCAGCAGGTTGGGCCCGGTTGGTGAAAAACTGTTTTTT; CDR3: CASRLGPVGEKLFF
size: few; length: 15; D: NA; J: TRBJ1-1; V: TRBV9; DNA: TGTGCCAGCAGCGTAGGTCCAGGGCTGAACACTGAAGCTTTCTTT; CDR3: CASSVGPGLNTEAFF
size: few; length: 15; D: NA; J: TRBJ1-5; V: TRBV4-3; DNA: TGCGCCAGCAGCCAAGATTTAGGGGGGCTGCAGCCCCAGCATTTT; CDR3: CASSQDLGGLQPQHF
size: NA; length: 13; D: TRBD1; J: TRBJ2-7; V: TRBV6-6; DNA: TGTGCCAGCAGACCCAGACAGGGGGGCGAGCAGTACTTC; CDR3: CASRPRQGGEQYF
size: few; length: 14; D: NA; J: TRBJ2-3; V: TRBV24-1; DNA: TGTGCCACCAGTGAACGGGGCAGCACAGATACGCAGTATTTT; CDR3: CATSERGSTDTQYF
size: few; length: 14; D: NA; J: TRBJ1-1; V: TRBV2; DNA: TGTGCCAGCAACGCTAGGGGGGAAGGAACTGAAGCTTTCTTT; CDR3: CASNARGEGTEAFF
size: few; length: 18; D: TRBD2; J: TRBJ2-7; V: TRBV12-3/TRBV12-4; DNA: TGTGCCAGCAGCCCGACTAGCGGGGGGGCCCGGAGCTCCTACGAGCAGTACTTC; CDR3: CASSPTSGGARSSYEQYF
size: NA; length: 11; D: NA; J: TRBJ2-7; V: TRBV2; DNA: TGTGCCAGGGGAAGATCCTACGAGCAGTACTTC; CDR3: CARGRSYEQYF
size: few; length: 14; D: TRBD1; J: TRBJ2-1; V: TRBV3-1; DNA: TGTGCCAGCAGCCCAGTGGACAGGTTTGATGAGCAGTTCTTC; CDR3: CASSPVDRFDEQFF
size: NA; length: 14; D: TRBD1; J: TRBJ2-2; V: TRBV5-1; DNA: TGCGCCACCGCAGGGGGAGCGAACACCGGGGAGCTGTTTTTT; CDR3: CATAGGANTGELFF
size: NA; length: 15; D: TRBD1; J: TRBJ2-5; V: TRBV29-1; DNA: TGCAGCGTTGAAGGACAGGGGGCGGGTGAGGAGACCCAGTACTTC; CDR3: CSVEGQGAGEETQYF